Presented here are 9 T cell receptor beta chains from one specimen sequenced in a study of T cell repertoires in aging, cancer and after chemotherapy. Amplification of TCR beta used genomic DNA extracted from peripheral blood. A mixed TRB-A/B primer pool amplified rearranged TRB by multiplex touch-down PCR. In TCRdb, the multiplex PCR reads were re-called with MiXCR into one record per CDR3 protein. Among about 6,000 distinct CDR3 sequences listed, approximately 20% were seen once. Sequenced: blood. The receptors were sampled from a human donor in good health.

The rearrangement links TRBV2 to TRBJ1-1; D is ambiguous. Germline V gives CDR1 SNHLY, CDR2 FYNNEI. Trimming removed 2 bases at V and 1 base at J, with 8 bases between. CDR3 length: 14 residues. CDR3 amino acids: CASSELGKNTEAFF. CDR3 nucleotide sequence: TGTGCCAGCAGTGAACTCGGCAAGAACACTGAAGCTTTCTTT.

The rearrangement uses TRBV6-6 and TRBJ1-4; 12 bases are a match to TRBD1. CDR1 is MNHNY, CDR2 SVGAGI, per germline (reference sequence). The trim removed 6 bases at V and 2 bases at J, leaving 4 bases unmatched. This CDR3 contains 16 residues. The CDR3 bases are TGTGCCAGCAGAACCGGGACAGGGGGCACTAATGAAAAACTGTTTTTT. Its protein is CASRTGTGGTNEKLFF.

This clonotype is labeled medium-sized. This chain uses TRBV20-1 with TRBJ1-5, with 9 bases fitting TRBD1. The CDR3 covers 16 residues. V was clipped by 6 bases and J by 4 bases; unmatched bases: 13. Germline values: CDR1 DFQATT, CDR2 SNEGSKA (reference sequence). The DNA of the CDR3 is TGCAGTGCCTACCAACAGGGGGCGCCGGGTAATCAGCCCCAGCATTTT. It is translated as CSAYQQGAPGNQPQHF.

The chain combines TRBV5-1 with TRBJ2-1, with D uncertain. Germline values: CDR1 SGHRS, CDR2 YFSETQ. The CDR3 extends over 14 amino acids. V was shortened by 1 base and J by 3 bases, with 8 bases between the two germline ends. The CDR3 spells CASSLRHHYNEQFF. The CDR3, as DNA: TGCGCCAGCAGCTTGCGACATCACTACAATGAGCAGTTCTTC.

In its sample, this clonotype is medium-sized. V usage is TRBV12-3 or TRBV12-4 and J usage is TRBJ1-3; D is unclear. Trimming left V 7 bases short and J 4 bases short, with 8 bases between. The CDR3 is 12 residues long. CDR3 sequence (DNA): TGTGCCAGCACCCCAGGAGGAAACACCATATATTTT. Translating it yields CASTPGGNTIYF.

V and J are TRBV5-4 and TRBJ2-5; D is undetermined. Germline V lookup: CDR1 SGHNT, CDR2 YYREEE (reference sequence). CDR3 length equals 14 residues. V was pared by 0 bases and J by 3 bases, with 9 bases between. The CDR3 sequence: CASSLGERKETQYF. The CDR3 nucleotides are TGTGCCAGCAGCTTGGGGGAAAGAAAAGAGACCCAGTACTTC.

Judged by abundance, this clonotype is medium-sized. Here the CDR3 DNA reads TGTGCCAGCAGCTTAATGGCGGGAGTAGGTACCGGGGAGCTGTTTTTT. Its translation is CASSLMAGVGTGELFF. The J gene is TRBJ2-2, the V gene TRBV11-2; 7 nucleotides match TRBD2. The CDR3 loop spans 16 amino acids. J was trimmed by 5 bases and V by 2 bases; bases with no gene match: 8. CDR1 and CDR2 from the germline V gene are SGHAT and FQNNGV.

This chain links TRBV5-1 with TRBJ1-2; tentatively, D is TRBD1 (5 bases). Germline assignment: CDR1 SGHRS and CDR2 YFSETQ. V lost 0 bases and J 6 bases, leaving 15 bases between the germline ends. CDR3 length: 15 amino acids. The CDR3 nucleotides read TGCGCCAGCAGCTTGGGGCAGGGAAAAGAGGATGGCTACACCTTC. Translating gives CASSLGQGKEDGYTF.

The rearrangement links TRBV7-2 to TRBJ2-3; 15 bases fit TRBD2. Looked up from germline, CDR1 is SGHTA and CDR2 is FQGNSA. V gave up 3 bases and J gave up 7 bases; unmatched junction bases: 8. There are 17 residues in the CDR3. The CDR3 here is CASSFGLAGGRKNTQYF. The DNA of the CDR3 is TGTGCCAGCAGCTTTGGACTAGCGGGAGGGAGGAAGAATACGCAGTATTTT. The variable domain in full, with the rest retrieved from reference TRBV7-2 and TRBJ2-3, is GAGVSQSPSNKVTEKGKDVELRCDPISGHTALYWYRQSLGQGLEFLIYFQGNSAPDKSGLPSDRFSAERTGGSVSTLTIQRTQQEDSAVYLCASSFGLAGGRKNTQYFGPGTRLTVL.